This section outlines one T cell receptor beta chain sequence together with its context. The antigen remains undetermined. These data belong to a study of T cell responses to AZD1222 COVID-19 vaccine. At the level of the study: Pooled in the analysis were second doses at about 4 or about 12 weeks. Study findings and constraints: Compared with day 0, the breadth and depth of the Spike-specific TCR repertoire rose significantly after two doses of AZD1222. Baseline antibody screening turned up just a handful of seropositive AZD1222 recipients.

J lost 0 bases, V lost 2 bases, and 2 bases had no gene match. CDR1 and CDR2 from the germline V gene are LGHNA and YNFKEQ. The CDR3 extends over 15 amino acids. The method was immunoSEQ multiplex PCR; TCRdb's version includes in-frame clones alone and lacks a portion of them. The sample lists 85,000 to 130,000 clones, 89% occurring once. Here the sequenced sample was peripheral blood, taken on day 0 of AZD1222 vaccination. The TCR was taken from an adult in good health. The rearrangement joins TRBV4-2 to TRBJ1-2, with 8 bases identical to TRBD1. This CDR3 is CASSQQTGANYGYTF. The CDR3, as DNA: TGTGCCAGCAGCCAACAGACAGGGGCTAACTATGGCTACACCTTC.